This T cell receptor (beta chain) comes out of a study of cytomegalovirus exposure and HLA in healthy donors (TCRdb year 2017). As for the study more broadly: An earlier analysis of some 600 of the donors reported approximately 260 Gb of sequence data and 117 million unique TCR beta sequences obtained from approximately 180 million T cells. An early release that covered roughly 600 HLA-typed donors contained about 300 gigabases of sequencing data and 70 million to 100 million unique TCR sequences. Of the roughly 390 genotyped donors, roughly 80% fell in the genetic ancestry cluster associated with self-reported Caucasian donors. The study was designed to test whether signatures of past pathogen exposure could be identified by cataloging public T cell receptors. The study profiled the T cell repertoires of hundreds of subjects by immunosequencing and related them to cytomegalovirus serostatus. In addition to the first cohort of several hundred subjects, a separate validation cohort of about 120 different subjects was used. The study combined high-throughput TCR immunosequencing, statistical association of individual TCRs with disease status, and machine learning to predict cytomegalovirus infection status. A later analysis re-analyzed previously published TCR beta repertoires from about 600 donors and added high-resolution HLA genotyping to study TCR occurrence patterns. Rather than drawing on any new phenotypic data, the later analysis identified candidate immune exposures from TCR beta sequences and the way those sequences occurred across donors. To decide whether each TCR beta V gene segment behaved as functional or pseudogenic, an earlier analysis of approximately 620 of the donors relied on high-throughput TCR beta sequencing. Donor age, sex, ethnicity and CMV serostatus were compiled alongside the repertoire data. A later genetic analysis used genome-wide SNP genotypes for about three fifths of the 666 donors, treating that subset as a discovery cohort. Every repertoire in the discovery cohort had been generated on one and the same sequencing platform. HLA typing covered class I and class II loci at four-digit resolution. The number of donors typed differed by locus, with 629-630 for A, B, C, DRB1 and DQB1, around 500 for DQA1, 600 to 610 for DPA1, and some 440 for DPB1. A handful of DR-DQ haplotypes were handled as single units for association and clustering because linkage in the cohort was strong. On average, over 200,000 unique TCR beta nucleotide sequences were sequenced per donor among a few hundred genotyped donors of the cohort, with about 17% of those sequences being non-productive. General study outcomes and caveats: The classifier was reported to diagnose cytomegalovirus status with high specificity and sensitivity in both the original cohort and the validation cohort. According to a later analysis, TCR association rates differed among HLA loci, with DRB1 alleles showing the most associated TCRs and HLA-C alleles showing the fewest. Most CMV-associated TCR beta chains appeared to be HLA-restricted in a later analysis, and the HLA associations seemed to be driven largely by CMV exposure. In a later genetic analysis, a missense DCLRE1C variant was associated with V-gene and J-gene trimming of TCR beta chains, and the association was replicated in an independent cohort. Linkage disequilibrium might explain the correlated functional status among segregating V segments, but an unknown experimental factor could not be ruled out. A later analysis associated about 16,000 TCR beta sequences with specific HLA alleles at a false discovery rate of 0.05. The cohort was sequenced for TCR beta chains only, and without alpha or paired-chain data the features that could be detected were limited. Broadly in line with IMGT annotations, most TCR beta V segments showed up in productive rearrangements about 90% or about 30% of the time in an earlier analysis of 450 to 600 of the donors. A further reported finding was that TCR beta sequences accurately predicted the HLA-A and HLA-B alleles for most subjects in the first cohort. In a later genetic analysis, fewer N-insertions in productive TCRs were reported among donors in an Asian-associated ancestry cluster than the roughly 700-donor mean. According to the authors, the approach could potentially be generalized to other disease states and immunological phenotypes. Strong co-occurrence of HLA alleles, especially DR and DQ, made assigning TCR associations to individual alleles difficult. Most TCR sequences were observed very rarely across donors, whereas some public TCRs were present in many individuals. A total of fewer than 200 TCR beta chains were listed by the study as associated with cytomegalovirus. CMV serostatus was the only immune exposure information available for the cohort. A group of highly shared sequence variants was considered likely to be a technical artifact of the sequencing pipeline. Compared with equally common non-associated chains, HLA-associated TCR beta chains in a later analysis were more clonally expanded and had lower generation probabilities. Roughly uniform sequencing depth across donors was assumed in presence/absence analyses, although this assumption may not hold. In a later analysis, several top co-occurrence clusters were reported to appear linked to parvovirus B19, influenza, CMV and Epstein-Barr virus. Three of the identified cytomegalovirus-associated TCR beta chains were confirmed in vitro to be specific for cytomegalovirus antigens. Because some donors lacked HLA typing at each locus, the association tests relied only on the typed subset. The earlier analysis of fewer than 750 of the donors excluded 15 to 20 rarely observed V segments, including chromosome 9 orphons, because counts were too low.

Receptors were amplified or captured by the immunoSEQ multiplex PCR assay. For the multiplex PCR, a mixture combining 60 forward primers for TCR Vbeta segments and 13 reverse primers for TCR Jbeta segments was used. Amplification of the CDR3 region of rearranged TCR beta genes was performed with a multiplex PCR assay on genomic DNA. The amplified TCR beta libraries were sequenced on the Illumina HiSeq System as 87-base-pair reads. The authors' pipeline ran thus. In a later analysis, tens of millions of unique TCR beta chains were counted across the roughly 610 repertoires, and roughly 10 million of these chains were shared by at least two donors. Raw reads were error-corrected and collapsed into unique sequences with a nearest-neighbor algorithm that merged closely related sequences to remove PCR and sequencing errors. CDR3 sequences were aligned to IMGT reference sequences to assign V, D and J gene segments. For a sequence to be retained, a match of at least six nucleotides to both a V gene segment and a J gene segment was required. A rearrangement counted as productive if the CDR3 had no stop codons and remained in frame with V and J, and every other rearrangement counted as non-productive. Following IMGT convention, CDR3 was defined as the stretch from the second conserved V-encoded cysteine to the conserved J-encoded phenylalanine. The earlier analysis of 550 to 650 of the donors excluded any sequence lacking an unambiguous match to a single V gene segment. An earlier analysis of 500 to 600 of the donors classified V segments as functional when productive rearrangements were above 56.7% and as segregating when the standard deviation between donors was above 5%. A statistical classification framework was built to diagnose cytomegalovirus status from the catalog of TCR beta chain sequences. In a later analysis, TCR nucleotide sequences were compared against IMGT/GENE-DB human TR gene sequences so that V and J genes could be assigned. A later analysis assigned CDR3 sequences and most-parsimonious VDJ recombination scenarios with the TCRdist pipeline. In a later analysis, each TCR beta chain was defined by its CDR3 amino acid sequence together with its V-gene family, and reads without a unique V-gene family were excluded. To address suspected cross-contamination and a sequencing artifact, a later analysis removed under 600 highly shared, low-generation-probability nucleotide sequences. In a later analysis, a clonal expansion index for each public chain was calculated from normalized within-repertoire ranks of inferred template counts. A later analysis computed generation probabilities with a VDJ recombination model fitted to out-of-frame rearrangements, and checked the results against IGoR. In a later analysis, hypergeometric tests were used to score TCR-TCR, TCR-HLA and TCR-CMV co-occurrence, with a repertoire-size bias correction applied to TCR pairs. False discovery rates were estimated in a later analysis by permuting HLA or CMV assignments 20 times. In a later analysis, co-occurring TCRs were grouped with DBSCAN, and TCRdist sequence similarity was added when clustering was performed within HLA-allele-positive subsets. For co-occurrence clustering, repertoires with fewer than 30,000 or more than 120,000 public chains were excluded, along with roughly five repertoires with anomalous nucleotide sharing. TCRdb re-hosts the immuneACCESS table, in-frame sequences only. Its copies lack some clones; in the studies checked, an unresolved V gene accounts for under half of them, and the cause for the rest is not known. V, J and clone size are those of that table, while D and trimming were read from the DNA. The sample has around 220,000 clones on record, approximately 79% of them singletons. About 0.22% of the sample rests with the top ten.

The cohort comprised around 690 healthy bone marrow donors. At the time of sampling, all cohort members were nominally healthy, though unrecorded immune exposures were likely present. The donor was CMV seronegative and belonged to the group of 352 seronegative cohort members. Each donor provided a peripheral blood sample, and peripheral blood mononuclear cells were used for TCR beta sequencing. Genomic DNA was extracted from the blood cell samples with the Qiagen DNeasy Blood Extraction Kit. As concerns this clone: Its antigen remains unidentified. The junction shows a germline mismatch at one end, possibly a read error. Distinct nucleotide sequences in the sample also encode this CDR3.

The sequencing input was PBMCs. The origin of this receptor is a girl aged 2 to 10 in good health and CMV-seronegative.

The CDR3 region: CASRTAHTGELFF. Here is the DNA: TGTGCTAGCAGGACAGCCCACACCGGGGAGCTGTTTTTT. Recombination joined TRBV2 with TRBJ2-2, and TRBD1 may be the D gene, going by 6 matching bases. Reading from cysteine to phenylalanine, the CDR3 counts 13 amino acids. CDR3 DNA only is kept here, 39 bases in frame from base 1. CDR1 SNHLY and CDR2 FYNNEI are derived from the germline V gene.